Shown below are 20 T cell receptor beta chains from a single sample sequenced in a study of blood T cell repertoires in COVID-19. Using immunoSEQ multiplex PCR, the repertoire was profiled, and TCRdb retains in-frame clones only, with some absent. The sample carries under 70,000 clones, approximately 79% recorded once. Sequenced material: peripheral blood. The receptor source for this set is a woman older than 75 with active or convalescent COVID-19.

CDR3 region: CASSPLGLTANTGELFF. DNA for the CDR3: TGTGCCAGCAGTCCCCTTGGACTGACCGCGAACACCGGGGAGCTGTTTTTT. The rearrangement links TRBV6-6 to TRBJ2-2; D perhaps matches TRBD2 (5 bases). This CDR3 is 17 amino acids long. CDR1 and CDR2 (germline): MNHNY, SVGAGI (reference sequence). V gave up 5 bases and J gave up 0 bases, with 16 bases separating them.

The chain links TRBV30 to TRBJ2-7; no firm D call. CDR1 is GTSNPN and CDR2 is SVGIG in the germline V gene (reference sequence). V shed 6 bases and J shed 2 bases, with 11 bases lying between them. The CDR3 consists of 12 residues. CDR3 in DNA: TGTGCCTGTCAGAAGATAACCTACGAGCAGTACTTC. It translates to CACQKITYEQYF.

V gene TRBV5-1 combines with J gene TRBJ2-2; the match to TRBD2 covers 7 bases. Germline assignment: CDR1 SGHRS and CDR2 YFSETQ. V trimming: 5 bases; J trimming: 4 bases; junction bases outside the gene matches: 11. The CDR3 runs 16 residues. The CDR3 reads CASRETGTIPTGELFF. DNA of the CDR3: TGCGCCAGCAGAGAAACCGGGACTATACCCACCGGGGAGCTGTTTTTT.

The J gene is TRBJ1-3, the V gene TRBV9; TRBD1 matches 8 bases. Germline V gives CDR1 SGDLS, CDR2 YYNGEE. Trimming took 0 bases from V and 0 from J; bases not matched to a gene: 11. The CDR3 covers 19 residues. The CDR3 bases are TGTGCCAGCAGCGTAGAGGTTTTTCAGGGGGCCAACTCTGGAAACACCATATATTTT. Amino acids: CASSVEVFQGANSGNTIYF.

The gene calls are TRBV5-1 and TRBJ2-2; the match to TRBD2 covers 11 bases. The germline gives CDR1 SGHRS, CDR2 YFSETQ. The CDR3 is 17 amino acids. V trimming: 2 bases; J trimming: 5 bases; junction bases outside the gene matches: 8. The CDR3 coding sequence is TGCGCCAGCAGCTTTAGCGGGGGGGCCTCTCATACCGGGGAGCTGTTTTTT. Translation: CASSFSGGASHTGELFF.

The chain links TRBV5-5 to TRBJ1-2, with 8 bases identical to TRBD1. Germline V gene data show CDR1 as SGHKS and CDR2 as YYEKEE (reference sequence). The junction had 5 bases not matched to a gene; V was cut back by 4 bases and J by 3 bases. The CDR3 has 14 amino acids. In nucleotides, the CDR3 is TGTGCCAGCAGCCCCGGACAGGGTTACTATGGCTACACCTTC. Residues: CASSPGQGYYGYTF.

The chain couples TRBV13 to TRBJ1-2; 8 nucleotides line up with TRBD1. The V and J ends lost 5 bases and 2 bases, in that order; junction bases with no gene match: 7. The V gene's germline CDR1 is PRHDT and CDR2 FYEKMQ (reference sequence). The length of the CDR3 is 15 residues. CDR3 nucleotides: TGTGCCAGCAGCACCCGGACAGGGAGAAACTATGGCTACACCTTC. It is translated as CASSTRTGRNYGYTF.

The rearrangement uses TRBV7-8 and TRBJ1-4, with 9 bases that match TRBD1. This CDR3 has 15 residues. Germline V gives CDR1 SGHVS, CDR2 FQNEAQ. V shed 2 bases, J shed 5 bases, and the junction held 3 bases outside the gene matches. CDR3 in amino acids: CASSLLTGGNEKLFF. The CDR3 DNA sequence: TGTGCCAGCAGCTTATTGACAGGGGGGAATGAAAAACTGTTTTTT.

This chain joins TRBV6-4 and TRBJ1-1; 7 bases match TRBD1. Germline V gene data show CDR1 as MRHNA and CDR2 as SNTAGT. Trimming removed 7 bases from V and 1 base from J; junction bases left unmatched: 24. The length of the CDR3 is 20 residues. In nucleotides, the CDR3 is TGTGCCAGCATTACAAAGGGGGCACCGAGCCCCACCGAATCGAACACTGAAGCTTTCTTT. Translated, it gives CASITKGAPSPTESNTEAFF.

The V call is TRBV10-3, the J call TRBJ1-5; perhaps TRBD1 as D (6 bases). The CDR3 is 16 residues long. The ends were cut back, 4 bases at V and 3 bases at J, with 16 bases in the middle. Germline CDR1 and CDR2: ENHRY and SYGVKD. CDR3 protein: CAISGGGLMDNQPQHF. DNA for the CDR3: TGTGCCATCAGTGGGGGGGGCCTTATGGACAATCAGCCCCAGCATTTT.

In DNA form, the CDR3 reads TGTGCCAGCAGTGTTACAGCCCTCCACTTT. It yields the protein CASSVTALHF. The rearrangement links TRBV2 to TRBJ1-6; D unclear. Looked up from germline, CDR1 is SNHLY and CDR2 is FYNNEI. The CDR3 is 10 amino acids. V was trimmed by 4 bases and J by 14 bases, leaving 6 bases between them.

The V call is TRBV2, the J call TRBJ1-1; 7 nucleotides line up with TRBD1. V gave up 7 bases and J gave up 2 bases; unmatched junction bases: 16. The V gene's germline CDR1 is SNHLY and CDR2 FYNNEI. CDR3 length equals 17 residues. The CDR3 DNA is TGTGCCAGCATTCGTTACACAGCCGGGACAGCCAACACTGAAGCTTTCTTT. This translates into CASIRYTAGTANTEAFF.

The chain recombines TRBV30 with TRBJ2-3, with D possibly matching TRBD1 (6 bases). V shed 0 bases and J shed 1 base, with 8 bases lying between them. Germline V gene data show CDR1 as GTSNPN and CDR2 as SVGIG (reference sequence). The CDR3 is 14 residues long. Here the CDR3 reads CAWSVDRRTDTQYF. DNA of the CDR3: TGTGCCTGGAGTGTGGACAGACGCACAGATACGCAGTATTTT.

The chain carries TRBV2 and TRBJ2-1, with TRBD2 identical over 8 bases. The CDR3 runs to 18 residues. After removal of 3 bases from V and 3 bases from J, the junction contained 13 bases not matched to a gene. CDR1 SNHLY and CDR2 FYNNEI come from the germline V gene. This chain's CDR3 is CASSDGRPGGGGYNEQFF. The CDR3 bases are TGTGCCAGCAGTGACGGGAGGCCGGGAGGGGGGGGCTACAATGAGCAGTTCTTC.

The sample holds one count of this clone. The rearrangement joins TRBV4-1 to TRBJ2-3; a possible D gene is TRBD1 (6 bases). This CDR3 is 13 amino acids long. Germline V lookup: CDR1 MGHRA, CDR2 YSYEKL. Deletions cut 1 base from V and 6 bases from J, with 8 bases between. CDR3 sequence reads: CASSQGQGDTQYF. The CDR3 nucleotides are TGCGCCAGCAGCCAAGGCCAGGGGGATACGCAGTATTTT.

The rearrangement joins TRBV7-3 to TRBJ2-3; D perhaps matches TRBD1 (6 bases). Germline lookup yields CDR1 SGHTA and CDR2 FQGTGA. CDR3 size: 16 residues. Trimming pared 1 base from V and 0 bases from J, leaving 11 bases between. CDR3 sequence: CASSLRGRTSTDTQYF. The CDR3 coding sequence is TGTGCCAGCAGCTTAAGGGGGCGAACTAGCACAGATACGCAGTATTTT.

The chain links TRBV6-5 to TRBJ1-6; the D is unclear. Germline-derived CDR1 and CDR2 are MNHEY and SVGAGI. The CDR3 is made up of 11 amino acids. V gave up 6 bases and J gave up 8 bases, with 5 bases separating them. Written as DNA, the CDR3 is TGTGCCAGCAGCTTCGATTCACCCCTCCACTTT. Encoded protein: CASSFDSPLHF.

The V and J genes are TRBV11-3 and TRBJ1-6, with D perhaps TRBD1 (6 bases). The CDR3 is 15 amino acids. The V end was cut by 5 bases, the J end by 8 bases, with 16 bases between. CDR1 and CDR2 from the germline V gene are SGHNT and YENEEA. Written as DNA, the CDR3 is TGTGCCAGCAGCACCAACAGGGCCACCTATTCACCCCTCCACTTT. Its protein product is CASSTNRATYSPLHF.

The CDR3 DNA sequence: TGTGCCAGCAGTGAACGGGGGTTATTTGGGGCCAACGTCCTGACTTTC. This gives the protein CASSERGLFGANVLTF. V gene TRBV6-1 combines with J gene TRBJ2-6, with D maybe TRBD2 (6 bases). There are 16 residues in the CDR3. The V end was cut by 2 bases, the J end by 3 bases, with 11 bases between. The germline gives CDR1 MNHNS, CDR2 SASEGT.

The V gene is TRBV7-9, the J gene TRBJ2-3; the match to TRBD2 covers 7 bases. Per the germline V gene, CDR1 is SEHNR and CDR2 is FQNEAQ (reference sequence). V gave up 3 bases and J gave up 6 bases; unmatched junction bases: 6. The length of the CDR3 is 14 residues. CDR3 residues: CASSFGQGGDTQYF. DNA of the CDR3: TGTGCCAGCAGCTTTGGGCAGGGAGGGGATACGCAGTATTTT.